The rows below give T cell receptor beta chains drawn from one sample of a study of blood T cell repertoires in COVID-19. Clones were sequenced by immunoSEQ multiplex PCR, and TCRdb holds only the in-frame ones, with some missing. The sample carries roughly 410,000 clones, roughly 90% recorded once. Sequencing was performed on peripheral blood. The receptors originated from a woman between 40 and 50 years old with COVID-19, enrolled during active disease. Each CDR3 is given with its conserved first and last residue. Fields, in order: D gene, clone size, J gene, V gene, CDR3 protein, CDR3 DNA. A D gene is named only where the DNA matches it firmly. Some rows mark clone size as missing; the rest say once, few, many or name a class of expanded clone.

>NA|NA|TRBJ1-6|TRBV5-1
CASSLSGQGNSPLHF
TGCGCCAGCAGCTTGAGTGGCCAGGGGAATTCACCCCTCCACTTT
>TRBD2|NA|TRBJ2-1|TRBV9
CASSTGLAAAISYNEQFF
TGTGCCAGCAGCACGGGACTAGCGGCAGCGATCTCCTACAATGAGCAGTTCTTC
>NA|NA|TRBJ1-2|TRBV29-1
CSVQPGVNYGYTF
TGCAGCGTTCAACCGGGTGTTAACTATGGCTACACCTTC
>NA|NA|TRBJ1-5|TRBV6-4
CASSDTGGNQPQHF
TGTGCCAGCAGTGACACTGGAGGCAATCAGCCCCAGCATTTT
>NA|NA|TRBJ2-1|TRBV25-1
CASRWGHNEQFF
TGTGCCAGCAGGTGGGGCCACAATGAGCAGTTCTTC
>NA|NA|TRBJ1-5|TRBV6-2/TRBV6-3
CASSYTVNQPQHF
TGTGCCAGCAGTTACACGGTTAATCAGCCCCAGCATTTT
>NA|NA|TRBJ1-2|TRBV7-2
CASSLEGMPYGYTF
TGTGCCAGCAGCTTAGAGGGGATGCCCTATGGCTACACCTTC
>TRBD1|NA|TRBJ2-7|TRBV12-3/TRBV12-4
CASSRDRAYEQYF
TGTGCCAGCAGCCGGGACAGGGCCTACGAGCAGTACTTC
>TRBD1|NA|TRBJ1-1|TRBV28
CASSSPTGVTEAFF
TGTGCCAGCAGTTCACCGACAGGGGTCACTGAAGCTTTCTTT
>NA|NA|TRBJ1-5|TRBV27
CASSLFRGQPQHF
TGTGCCAGCAGTTTATTCAGGGGCCAGCCCCAGCATTTT
>NA|NA|TRBJ1-2|TRBV28
CATSGPGNYGYTF
TGTGCCACCTCAGGGCCCGGTAACTATGGCTACACCTTC
>NA|NA|TRBJ1-1|TRBV12-3/TRBV12-4
CASREETEAFF
TGTGCCAGCAGGGAAGAGACAGAAGCTTTCTTT
>NA|NA|TRBJ1-4|TRBV19
CASSIGQRGERKLFF
TGTGCCAGTAGTATAGGACAGCGTGGCGAGAGAAAACTGTTTTTT
>TRBD1|NA|TRBJ2-3|TRBV19
CASSRDRGDTQYF
TGTGCCAGTAGTAGGGACAGGGGAGATACGCAGTATTTT
>NA|few|TRBJ1-5|TRBV27
CASSLGGREPQHF
TGTGCCAGCAGTTTAGGGGGGAGGGAGCCCCAGCATTTT
>TRBD1|NA|TRBJ1-6|TRBV6-2/TRBV6-3
CASSLFGARGQGGSPLHF
TGTGCCAGCAGTCTATTCGGGGCCCGGGGACAGGGCGGATCACCCCTCCACTTT
>NA|many|TRBJ1-4|TRBV19
CASSRGENEKLFF
TGTGCCAGTAGTAGAGGTGAAAATGAAAAACTGTTTTTT
>NA|NA|TRBJ2-5|TRBV2
CASSIGLQETQYF
TGTGCCAGCAGTATAGGACTTCAAGAGACCCAGTACTTC
>NA|NA|TRBJ2-7|TRBV27
CASSSRDTRSYEQYF
TGTGCCAGCAGTTCCCGGGACACTCGCTCCTACGAGCAGTACTTC
>TRBD2|few|TRBJ2-3|TRBV6-4
CASSDSAGERVGTDTQYF
TGTGCCAGCAGTGACTCGGCGGGAGAACGGGTCGGCACAGATACGCAGTATTTT
>NA|NA|TRBJ2-5|TRBV11-3
CASSLGSLADQETQYF
TGTGCCAGCAGCTTGGGGAGCCTCGCGGACCAAGAGACCCAGTACTTC
>NA|few|TRBJ1-6|TRBV2
CASSLDSRGNSPLHF
TGTGCCAGCAGTTTAGACTCCCGTGGGAATTCACCCCTCCACTTT
>NA|NA|TRBJ2-2|TRBV7-2
CASSLVVRSHTGELFF
TGTGCCAGCAGCTTGGTAGTGCGGTCGCACACCGGGGAGCTGTTTTTT
>TRBD1|NA|TRBJ1-6|TRBV7-2
CASSFDRAGNSPLHF
TGTGCCAGCAGCTTCGACAGGGCGGGTAATTCACCCCTCCACTTT
>NA|NA|TRBJ1-2|TRBV5-1
CASSSTGNYGYTF
TGCGCCAGCAGCTCCACGGGGAACTATGGCTACACCTTC
>TRBD1|once|TRBJ2-6|TRBV7-2
CASSFGTGGSGANVLTF
TGTGCCAGCAGCTTCGGGACAGGAGGTTCAGGGGCCAACGTCCTGACTTTC
>TRBD2|NA|TRBJ2-3|TRBV27
CASSLGGASGDTQYF
TGTGCCAGCAGTTTAGGAGGGGCTAGCGGGGATACGCAGTATTTT
>TRBD1|NA|TRBJ2-7|TRBV20-1
CSAGDRAVSYEQYF
TGCAGTGCTGGTGACAGGGCAGTATCCTACGAGCAGTACTTC
>NA|once|TRBJ1-4|TRBV28
CASRREKLFF
TGTGCCAGCAGGAGAGAAAAACTGTTTTTT
>TRBD1|NA|TRBJ1-2|TRBV15
CATSRNDRGKGGYTF
TGTGCCACCAGCAGAAACGACAGGGGAAAAGGAGGCTACACCTTC
>NA|NA|TRBJ1-4|TRBV10-3
CAISGTLPQEGRPGEKLFF
TGTGCCATCAGTGGAACACTCCCACAGGAGGGGCGCCCGGGGGAAAAACTGTTTTTT
>NA|NA|TRBJ2-7|TRBV15
CATSSLLSDRGGPPYEQYF
TGTGCCACCAGCAGCCTATTGTCCGACAGGGGAGGGCCACCCTACGAGCAGTACTTC
>NA|NA|TRBJ1-5|TRBV19
CASRSGGGYSNQPQHF
TGTGCCAGTCGATCGGGGGGCGGATATAGCAATCAGCCCCAGCATTTT
>NA|NA|TRBJ2-7|TRBV7-2
CASSLAQSQGYEQYF
TGTGCCAGCAGCTTAGCGCAATCACAGGGTTACGAGCAGTACTTC
>NA|NA|TRBJ2-1|TRBV9
CASSVVPGSSYNEQFF
TGTGCCAGCAGCGTAGTCCCGGGTAGCTCCTACAATGAGCAGTTCTTC
>NA|once|TRBJ2-4|TRBV6-2/TRBV6-3
CASSRILSGGSRHRGIQYF
TGTGCCAGCAGCCGCATCCTTTCAGGGGGGTCCCGTCATAGAGGCATTCAGTACTTC
>NA|NA|TRBJ1-2|TRBV9
CASSVGGSYNYGYTF
TGTGCCAGCAGCGTAGGAGGCAGCTATAACTATGGCTACACCTTC
>NA|NA|TRBJ1-5|TRBV28
CASSLRLALGNQPQHF
TGTGCCAGCAGTTTACGATTGGCTTTGGGCAATCAGCCCCAGCATTTT
>NA|few|TRBJ2-7|TRBV10-2
CASSVLEGYEQYF
TGCGCCAGCAGTGTATTGGAGGGCTACGAGCAGTACTTC
>NA|NA|TRBJ2-2|TRBV2
CASRMTGGDTGELFF
TGTGCCAGCAGGATGACAGGAGGCGACACCGGGGAGCTGTTTTTT
>NA|NA|TRBJ1-4|TRBV30
CAWSKGFAGEKLFF
TGTGCCTGGAGTAAAGGCTTCGCGGGGGAAAAACTGTTTTTT
>NA|once|TRBJ2-2|TRBV5-4
CASSPDWDSGELFF
TGTGCCAGCAGCCCGGACTGGGATTCCGGGGAGCTGTTTTTT